This TCR beta chain was sequenced in a study of cytomegalovirus exposure and HLA in healthy donors. This table comes from immunoSEQ multiplex PCR, and its TCRdb copy is limited to in-frame clones, with some not included. The sample contains 100,000 to 150,000 clones, roughly 89% of which appear only once. The CDR3 totals 20 residues. The chain uses TRBV21-1 and TRBJ2-7; the table's TRBD2 call for D was not verified on the DNA. TRBV21-1 is listed as a pseudogene. Sequenced sample: PBMCs. The source of this sequence is a woman between 18 and 29 years old in good health and CMV-seronegative. Written as DNA, the CDR3 is TGTGCCAGCAGCAAAGATAGGAGCAGTCTCAGCGGGAGGATCACCTACGAGCAGTACTTC. Translating it yields CASSKDRSSLSGRITYEQYF.